The rows below give T cell receptor beta chains drawn from one sample of a study of T cells in Graves' hyperthyroidism and ophthalmopathy. TCRdb called the multiplex PCR reads again in MiXCR, with one record for every CDR3 protein. The sample gives some 600,000 distinct CDR3 sequences, about 14% of which show up once; more than 5% is in the top ten. Material: blood. The receptor source for this set is a woman aged 25 to 39 with Graves' hyperthyroidism that later progressed to Graves' ophthalmopathy. CDR3s include the opening cysteine and the closing phenylalanine or tryptophan. The D gene is left open where the match is weak. Where a row states a size, it is once, few, many or the class of an expanded clone; other rows omit it.

clone size: few
V gene: TRBV6-6
D gene: .
CDR3 length: 13
J gene: TRBJ2-5
CDR3 protein: CASSYGQKETQYF
CDR3 DNA: TGTGCCAGCAGTTACGGACAGAAAGAGACCCAGTACTTC

clone size: many
V gene: TRBV28
D gene: .
CDR3 length: 12
J gene: TRBJ2-2
CDR3 protein: CASIGLAGELFF
CDR3 DNA: TGTGCCAGCATTGGCTTGGCCGGGGAGCTGTTTTTT

clone size: many
V gene: TRBV30
D gene: .
CDR3 length: 13
J gene: TRBJ2-5
CDR3 protein: CAARLRTQETQYF
CDR3 DNA: TGTGCCGCGAGGCTCAGGACCCAAGAGACCCAGTACTTC

clone size: few
V gene: TRBV6-5
D gene: .
CDR3 length: 15
J gene: TRBJ2-3
CDR3 protein: CASSYSFSSEDTQYF
CDR3 DNA: TGTGCCAGCAGTTACTCGTTTAGTAGCGAAGATACGCAGTATTTT

clone size: .
V gene: TRBV5-1
D gene: .
CDR3 length: 16
J gene: TRBJ1-1
CDR3 protein: CASSLGDRGLNTEAFF
CDR3 DNA: TGCGCCAGCAGCTTGGGGGACCGAGGACTGAACACTGAAGCTTTCTTT

clone size: .
V gene: TRBV12-3/TRBV12-4
D gene: .
CDR3 length: 12
J gene: TRBJ2-1
CDR3 protein: CVSSFNVNEQFF
CDR3 DNA: TGTGTCAGCAGTTTTAATGTCAATGAGCAGTTCTTC

clone size: once
V gene: TRBV11-2
D gene: TRBD1
CDR3 length: 16
J gene: TRBJ1-2
CDR3 protein: CASSLGEGGATWGYTF
CDR3 DNA: TGTGCCAGCAGCTTAGGAGAAGGGGGCGCTACTTGGGGCTACACCTTC

clone size: few
V gene: TRBV11-3
D gene: TRBD1
CDR3 length: 13
J gene: TRBJ1-4
CDR3 protein: CASKGAGAEKLFF
CDR3 DNA: TGTGCCAGCAAGGGGGCGGGTGCTGAAAAACTGTTTTTT

clone size: .
V gene: TRBV29-1
D gene: .
CDR3 length: 12
J gene: TRBJ1-1
CDR3 protein: CSVVPGDAEAFF
CDR3 DNA: TGCAGCGTTGTTCCGGGAGACGCTGAAGCTTTCTTT

clone size: many
V gene: TRBV28
D gene: .
CDR3 length: 18
J gene: TRBJ2-7
CDR3 protein: CASSLIGTFSRGSYEQYF
CDR3 DNA: TGTGCCAGCAGTTTAATCGGCACCTTTAGCCGGGGGTCCTACGAGCAGTACTTC

clone size: many
V gene: TRBV7-9
D gene: .
CDR3 length: 15
J gene: TRBJ1-1
CDR3 protein: CASSLGPSRVTEAFF
CDR3 DNA: TGTGCCAGCAGCTTAGGGCCCTCCAGGGTCACTGAAGCTTTCTTT

clone size: many
V gene: TRBV10-3
D gene: TRBD2
CDR3 length: 16
J gene: TRBJ2-3
CDR3 protein: CAISEGSGSGTDTQYF
CDR3 DNA: TGTGCCATCAGTGAGGGTAGCGGGAGCGGCACAGATACGCAGTATTTT

clone size: many
V gene: TRBV19
D gene: .
CDR3 length: 16
J gene: TRBJ2-1
CDR3 protein: CASSPGLTNSYNEQFF
CDR3 DNA: TGTGCCAGTAGTCCTGGACTAACCAACTCCTACAATGAGCAGTTCTTC

clone size: many
V gene: TRBV27
D gene: .
CDR3 length: 14
J gene: TRBJ1-1
CDR3 protein: CASSFGFGRGEAFF
CDR3 DNA: TGTGCCAGCAGTTTTGGGTTTGGGAGGGGTGAAGCTTTCTTT

clone size: many
V gene: TRBV12-3/TRBV12-4
D gene: .
CDR3 length: 12
J gene: TRBJ2-3
CDR3 protein: CASGRSTDTQYF
CDR3 DNA: TGTGCCAGCGGGAGGTCCACAGATACGCAGTATTTT

clone size: many
V gene: TRBV2
D gene: .
CDR3 length: 11
J gene: TRBJ2-3
CDR3 protein: CASSVGDTQYF
CDR3 DNA: TGTGCCAGCAGTGTTGGGGATACGCAGTATTTT